These T cell receptor beta chains were read from a single sample in a study of T cell responses to AZD1222 COVID-19 vaccine. Method: immunoSEQ multiplex PCR; TCRdb's copy keeps in-frame clones and lacks some. The sample records about 150,000 clones, approximately 93% being singletons. This specimen was peripheral blood, taken on day 0 of AZD1222 vaccination. The receptor set was obtained from an adult in good health. The CDR3 runs from the conserved cysteine through the conserved F or W. D genes are given only for firm matches. Clone size is shown for a subset of rows, as once, few, many or a class of expanded clone.

.	.	TRBV6-5	13	TRBJ1-2	CASSPQEYYGYTF	TGTGCCAGCAGTCCTCAGGAGTACTATGGCTACACCTTC
TRBD1	.	TRBV27	15	TRBJ1-2	CASSVLGQETYGYTF	TGTGCCAGCAGCGTGCTGGGACAGGAGACCTATGGCTACACCTTC
.	.	TRBV5-1	16	TRBJ2-6	CASSFLQASGANVLTF	TGCGCCAGCAGCTTTCTACAAGCCTCTGGGGCCAACGTCCTGACTTTC
.	.	TRBV5-1	13	TRBJ1-3	CASSLPGRNTIYF	TGCGCCAGCAGCTTGCCGGGGAGGAACACCATATATTTT
.	.	TRBV9	14	TRBJ2-7	CASSVDGGNHEQYF	TGTGCCAGCAGCGTAGATGGGGGTAACCACGAGCAGTACTTC
TRBD1	few	TRBV12-3/TRBV12-4	12	TRBJ1-2	CASSRGQEGYTF	TGTGCCAGCAGCCGAGGACAGGAGGGCTACACCTTC
.	.	TRBV5-4	14	TRBJ1-2	CASSPQTGYYGYTF	TGTGCCAGCAGCCCCCAGACAGGCTACTATGGCTACACCTTC
TRBD1	.	TRBV6-6	15	TRBJ2-7	CASSHSGQGRYEQYF	TGTGCCAGCAGTCATTCGGGACAGGGCCGTTACGAGCAGTACTTC
.	.	TRBV3-1/TRBV3-2	15	TRBJ2-7	CASSPYSAVGGRQYF	TGTGCCAGCAGCCCTTACTCCGCAGTTGGGGGGCGGCAGTACTTC
.	.	TRBV6-6	11	TRBJ2-7	CASSSFYEQYF	TGTGCCAGCAGTTCCTTTTACGAGCAGTACTTC
.	.	TRBV28	12	TRBJ1-2	CASSSSRGGYTF	TGTGCCAGCAGTTCATCCCGGGGTGGCTACACCTTC
.	once	TRBV5-6	13	TRBJ1-4	CASSKGRGEKLFF	TGTGCCAGCAGTAAGGGACGAGGGGAAAAACTGTTTTTT
TRBD1	.	TRBV7-8	16	TRBJ1-3	CASSNGQGAFGNTIYF	TGTGCCAGCAGCAACGGACAGGGGGCATTTGGAAACACCATATATTTT
.	.	TRBV21-1	18	TRBJ2-3	CASSKVSLGLGVTDTQYF	TGTGCCAGCAGCAAAGTTTCGTTGGGACTAGGTGTCACAGATACGCAGTATTTT
TRBD2	.	TRBV19	17	TRBJ2-1	CASSRSSSGSSYNEQFF	TGTGCCAGTAGTAGATCCTCTAGCGGGAGCTCCTACAATGAGCAGTTCTTC
TRBD2	.	TRBV5-5	13	TRBJ2-1	CASTLAGRDEQFF	TGTGCCAGCACCCTAGCGGGAAGGGATGAGCAGTTCTTC
TRBD2	.	TRBV6-5	13	TRBJ2-7	CASSNSGGYEQYF	TGTGCCAGCAGTAATAGCGGGGGCTACGAGCAGTACTTC
.	.	TRBV30	15	TRBJ1-6	CAWSVLQAGTSPLHF	TGTGCCTGGAGTGTCCTCCAGGCAGGTACCTCACCCCTCCACTTT
.	.	TRBV12-3/TRBV12-4	13	TRBJ1-2	CASSLGQSYGYTF	TGTGCCAGCAGTTTAGGGCAGTCCTATGGCTACACCTTC
.	.	TRBV2	16	TRBJ1-3	CASSEVKLDSGNTIYF	TGTGCCAGCAGTGAAGTGAAATTAGACTCTGGAAACACCATATATTTT
.	.	TRBV19	13	TRBJ1-1	CASTGATNTEAFF	TGTGCCAGTACAGGGGCCACCAACACTGAAGCTTTCTTT
.	.	TRBV7-2	13	TRBJ2-7	CASSSDINYEQYF	TGTGCCAGCAGCTCGGACATAAACTACGAGCAGTACTTC
TRBD1	.	TRBV19	13	TRBJ2-1	CASSTDRGWEQFF	TGTGCCAGTAGTACAGACAGGGGATGGGAGCAGTTCTTC
.	.	TRBV19	14	TRBJ1-1	CASSIEHPNTEAFF	TGTGCCAGTAGTATAGAACACCCGAACACTGAAGCTTTCTTT
TRBD1	.	TRBV30	14	TRBJ1-5	CACRDRGLNQPQHF	TGTGCCTGCCGGGACAGGGGGCTAAATCAGCCCCAGCATTTT